This T cell receptor beta chain was profiled in a study of cytomegalovirus exposure and HLA in healthy donors (dated by TCRdb to 2016 to 2017). Background on the whole study: An earlier analysis of a few hundred of the donors reported approximately 260 Gb of sequence data and around 100 million unique TCR beta sequences obtained from some 200 million T cells. High-throughput TCR immunosequencing, statistical association of individual TCRs with disease status, and machine learning were combined to predict cytomegalovirus infection status. Among the approximately 420 genotyped donors, roughly 80% belonged to the genetic ancestry cluster associated with self-reported Caucasian donors. Typing coverage varied by locus: about 620-630 donors for A, B, C, DRB1 and DQB1; under 550 for DQA1; more than 600 for DPA1; about 450 for DPB1. Several DR-DQ haplotypes were treated as single units for association and clustering because of strong linkage in the cohort. Every discovery cohort repertoire had been produced on one sequencing platform. An earlier analysis of several hundred of the donors applied high-throughput TCR beta sequencing to assess whether each TCR beta V gene segment acted as functional or pseudogenic. Among 398 genotyped donors of the cohort, an average of about 240,000 unique TCR beta nucleotide sequences were sequenced per donor, roughly 18% of them non-productive. The aim of the study was to test whether cataloging public T cell receptors could identify signatures of past pathogen exposure. A later analysis re-analyzed previously published TCR beta repertoires from 666 donors and added high-resolution HLA genotyping to study TCR occurrence patterns. Roughly 300 gigabases of sequencing data and 80 million or so unique TCR sequences were included in an early release covering roughly 600 HLA-typed donors. Rather than using new phenotypic data, the later analysis identified candidate immune exposures from TCR beta sequences and from how often those sequences occurred across donors. Along with the roughly 670-subject first cohort, a separate validation cohort of over a hundred different subjects was used. Donor age, sex, ethnicity and CMV serostatus were compiled alongside the repertoire data. Genome-wide SNP genotypes for about 60% of the roughly 700 donors were used in a later genetic analysis, which treated that subset as a discovery cohort. Both class I and class II loci were covered by HLA typing, at four-digit resolution. The study used immunosequencing to profile the T cell repertoires of under 700 subjects and linked those repertoires to cytomegalovirus serostatus.

Library generation was performed with the immunoSEQ multiplex PCR assay. For the multiplex PCR, a mixture combining 60 forward primers for TCR Vbeta segments and 13 reverse primers for TCR Jbeta segments was used. Amplification of the CDR3 region of rearranged TCR beta genes was performed with a multiplex PCR assay on genomic DNA. The amplified TCR beta libraries were sequenced on the Illumina HiSeq System as 87-base-pair reads. In the authors' own workflow: A later analysis tallied around 87 million unique TCR beta chains across the roughly 610 repertoires, and 10 million to 11 million of those chains were shared by two or more donors. A nearest-neighbor algorithm error-corrected the raw reads and collapsed the reads into unique sequences, merging closely related sequences to remove PCR and sequencing errors. CDR3 sequences were aligned to IMGT reference sequences to assign V, D and J gene segments. For a sequence to be retained, at least a six-nucleotide match to both a V gene segment and a J gene segment was required. Rearrangements were classified as productive when the CDR3 lacked stop codons and remained in frame with V and J, and all other rearrangements were classified as non-productive. Following IMGT convention, CDR3 was defined as the stretch from the second conserved V-encoded cysteine to the conserved J-encoded phenylalanine. Sequences without an unambiguous match to a single V gene segment were excluded from the earlier analysis of approximately 560 of the donors. In an earlier analysis of several hundred of the donors, a V segment was called functional when productive rearrangements were above 56.7%, and segregating when the standard deviation between donors exceeded 5%. To diagnose cytomegalovirus status from the catalog of TCR beta chain sequences, a statistical classification framework was built. In a later analysis, TCR nucleotide sequences were compared against IMGT/GENE-DB human TR gene sequences so that V and J genes could be assigned. In a later analysis, CDR3 sequences and most-parsimonious VDJ recombination scenarios were assigned using the TCRdist pipeline. A later analysis defined each TCR beta chain by its CDR3 amino acid sequence plus V-gene family, and excluded reads lacking a unique V-gene family. A later analysis removed 592 highly shared, low-generation-probability nucleotide sequences to deal with suspected cross-contamination and a sequencing artifact. In a later analysis, a clonal expansion index for each public chain was calculated from normalized within-repertoire ranks of inferred template counts. A later analysis computed generation probabilities with a VDJ recombination model fitted to out-of-frame rearrangements, and checked the results against IGoR. A later analysis scored TCR-TCR, TCR-HLA and TCR-CMV co-occurrence with hypergeometric tests, applying a repertoire-size bias correction to TCR pairs. False discovery rates were estimated in a later analysis by permuting HLA or CMV assignments 20 times. A later analysis grouped co-occurring TCRs with DBSCAN, adding TCRdist sequence similarity when clustering within HLA-allele-positive subsets. Repertoires with fewer than 30,000 or more than 120,000 public chains were left out of co-occurrence clustering, as were about five repertoires with anomalous nucleotide sharing. Held by TCRdb, this immuneACCESS table contains in-frame sequences only and omits some clones. Under half of the omission traces to an unresolved V gene where checked; the cause of the rest is unknown. V and J calls and clone size are as listed in that table; D and trimming were resolved from the DNA. This sample comprises some 200,000 clones, 70% to 85% of them detected only once. The ten largest clones capture roughly 0.098% of the sample.

The cohort consisted of some 670 healthy bone marrow donors. All cohort members were sampled while nominally healthy, although unrecorded immune exposures were likely present. The donor was CMV seronegative and belonged to the group of approximately 320 seronegative cohort members. Each donor provided a peripheral blood sample, and peripheral blood mononuclear cells were used for TCR beta sequencing. The Qiagen DNeasy Blood Extraction Kit was used to extract genomic DNA from the blood cell samples. Measured from the cysteine to the phenylalanine, the CDR3 is 15 residues long. Only the CDR3 DNA stays, 45 bases, in frame from base 1. The CDR1 and CDR2 encoded by the germline V gene are LGHNA and YSLEER. Unmatched junction bases come to 6, with V trimmed by 6 bases and J by 2 bases. In this sample, this clone turned up once. Its antigen is not yet known. No per-base quality is available; no much larger clone lies one base away.

What the study reported, not specific to this receptor: A further reported finding was that TCR beta sequences accurately predicted the HLA-A and HLA-B alleles for most subjects in the first cohort. Only TCR beta chains were sequenced in this cohort, and the absence of alpha or paired-chain data limited detectable features. In an earlier analysis of approximately 590 of the donors, most TCR beta V segments appeared in productive rearrangements about 87% or about 30% of the time, broadly matching IMGT annotations. CMV serostatus was the only immune exposure information available for the cohort. The earlier analysis of 587 of the donors excluded 15 to 20 rarely observed V segments, including chromosome 9 orphons, because counts were too low. Roughly uniform sequencing depth across donors was assumed in presence/absence analyses, although this assumption may not hold. Correlated functional status among segregating V segments might be attributable to linkage disequilibrium, but an unknown experimental factor could not be ruled out. A total of about 180 TCR beta chains were listed by the study as associated with cytomegalovirus. When HLA alleles, especially DR and DQ, strongly co-occurred, attributing TCR associations to individual alleles was difficult. Several of the top co-occurrence clusters appeared to be linked to parvovirus B19, influenza, CMV and Epstein-Barr virus, according to a later analysis. Most TCR sequences were seen in very few donors, while some public TCRs were found in many individuals. The classifier was reported to diagnose cytomegalovirus status with high specificity and sensitivity in both the original cohort and the validation cohort. It was suggested by the authors that the approach could potentially be generalized to other disease states and immunological phenotypes. A later analysis found that HLA-associated TCR beta chains were more clonally expanded and had lower generation probabilities than equally common non-associated chains. The 87-base-pair reads could not distinguish some IMGT-functional V segments, including TRBV6-2 and TRBV6-3, so those segments were excluded. A few of the identified cytomegalovirus-associated TCR beta chains were confirmed in vitro to be specific for cytomegalovirus antigens. V-gene and J-gene trimming of TCR beta chains was associated with a missense DCLRE1C variant in a later genetic analysis, and the association was replicated in an independent cohort. Most CMV-associated TCR beta chains appeared to be HLA-restricted in a later analysis, and the HLA associations seemed to be driven largely by CMV exposure. HLA typing was unavailable for some donors at each locus, so association tests used only the typed subset. A later analysis associated about 17,000 TCR beta sequences with specific HLA alleles at a false discovery rate of 0.05. Compared with the roughly 710-donor mean, donors in an Asian-associated ancestry cluster had fewer N-insertions in productive TCRs, according to a later genetic analysis. In a later analysis, TCR association rates were found to vary across HLA loci, with the most associated TCRs seen for DRB1 alleles and the fewest for HLA-C alleles. The sequencing pipeline was judged likely to have produced a cluster of highly shared sequence variants as a technical artifact.

The receptor was isolated from a boy aged 2-15 years in good health and CMV-seronegative. Sequencing was performed on PBMCs. The sequence links TRBV4-3 to TRBJ2-7, with 11 bases in between that match TRBD2. The DNA sequence is TGCGCCAGCAGTCTCGATAGCGGGGGGGCCTACGAGCAGTACTTC. Its product reads: CASSLDSGGAYEQYF.